This T cell receptor (beta chain) came from a study of blood T cell repertoires in COVID-19. Turning to the study itself: T cells, B-cell-depleted T cells, or PBMCs provided the cDNA or gDNA that served as material.

Using immunoSEQ multiplex PCR, the repertoire was profiled, and TCRdb retains in-frame clones only, with some absent. The data hold roughly 280,000 clones, with around 85% observed a single time. This TCR derives from a woman aged 70-85 years with acute or convalescent COVID-19. Material: peripheral blood.

In nucleotides, the CDR3 is TGCGCCAGCAGCCCGGGGGGAGGGAACACTGAAGCTTTCTTT. This sequence encodes CASSPGGGNTEAFF. The V call is TRBV5-1, the J call TRBJ1-1; weak D call: TRBD1 (5 bases). V dropped 4 bases and J dropped 1 base, with 11 bases sitting between them. The CDR3 spans 14 residues. Germline loops: CDR1 SGHRS, CDR2 YFSETQ.